The rows below give T cell receptor beta chains drawn from one sample of a study of Ad26.COV2.S vaccination and SARS-CoV-2 variants. Method: immunoSEQ multiplex PCR; TCRdb's copy keeps in-frame clones and lacks some. The sample has 350,000 to 450,000 clones, roughly 80% seen once. The material was peripheral blood, obtained in a trial of Ad26.COV2.S vaccine versus placebo. The receptors come from a person between 18 and 65 years old who received the Ad26.COV2.S COVID-19 vaccine or a placebo. Both conserved end residues are part of each CDR3. A D gene is named only where the DNA matches it firmly. Clone size is stated in some rows and not others, as once, few, many or a class when expanded.

V	size	J	D	CDR3	DNA
TRBV6-6	.	TRBJ2-2	.	CASRITGELFF	TGTGCCAGCAGAATTACCGGGGAGCTGTTTTTT
TRBV4-3	.	TRBJ2-1	TRBD2	CASSLLTSGGAGEQFF	TGCGCCAGCAGCCTCCTGACTAGCGGGGGGGCCGGTGAGCAGTTCTTC
TRBV12-5	once	TRBJ2-1	TRBD2	CASGSGTSGGGEDEQFF	TGTGCTAGTGGATCCGGGACTAGCGGGGGGGGAGAAGATGAGCAGTTCTTC
TRBV7-9	few	TRBJ2-5	TRBD2	CASSLGLAGGGTQYF	TGTGCCAGCAGCTTAGGGCTAGCGGGAGGTGGGACCCAGTACTTC
TRBV28	.	TRBJ1-3	.	CASRLPAPGNTIYF	TGTGCCAGCAGATTGCCTGCGCCCGGAAACACCATATATTTT
TRBV5-8	.	TRBJ1-5	TRBD1	CASSLYQGVGQPQHF	TGTGCCAGCAGCTTGTACCAGGGGGTAGGCCAGCCCCAGCATTTT
TRBV4-2	.	TRBJ2-3	.	CASSQGTVGTDTQYF	TGTGCCAGCAGCCAAGGGACAGTCGGAACAGATACGCAGTATTTT
TRBV15	.	TRBJ1-1	TRBD1	CATSRTGTGFTEAFF	TGTGCCACCAGCAGAACCGGGACAGGGTTCACTGAAGCTTTCTTT
TRBV18	.	TRBJ1-1	.	CASSPEISNAEAFF	TGTGCCAGCTCACCCGAAATCAGCAACGCTGAAGCTTTCTTT
TRBV2	.	TRBJ2-6	.	CASSESGANVLTF	TGTGCCAGCAGTGAATCCGGGGCCAACGTCCTGACTTTC
TRBV9	.	TRBJ2-1	TRBD2	CASSASGATYNEQFF	TGTGCCAGCAGCGCTAGCGGGGCGACCTACAATGAGCAGTTCTTC
TRBV7-9	few	TRBJ1-5	TRBD1	CASSAPGGKPQHF	TGTGCCAGCAGCGCTCCAGGGGGCAAGCCCCAGCATTTT
TRBV7-9	.	TRBJ2-7	TRBD1	CASSLVRGQGTYEQYF	TGTGCCAGCAGCTTAGTAAGGGGACAGGGGACCTACGAGCAGTACTTC
TRBV19	.	TRBJ2-6	TRBD1	CASSGTGTGANVLTF	TGTGCCAGTAGTGGGACAGGGACTGGGGCCAACGTCCTGACTTTC
TRBV6-4	.	TRBJ2-1	TRBD2	CASSDSSGGANEQFF	TGTGCCAGCAGTGACTCTAGCGGGGGGGCAAATGAGCAGTTCTTC
TRBV11-2	.	TRBJ2-3	TRBD2	CASSSPGLATDTQYF	TGTGCCAGCAGCTCGCCGGGACTAGCAACAGATACGCAGTATTTT
TRBV7-9	once	TRBJ1-4	.	CASSLGDGNEKLFF	TGTGCCAGCAGCCTCGGGGACGGTAATGAAAAACTGTTTTTT
TRBV19	.	TRBJ1-6	.	CASRTSRKNNSPLHF	TGTGCCAGTAGGACCAGTCGGAAGAATAATTCACCCCTCCACTTT
TRBV6-4	.	TRBJ2-2	TRBD2	CASSELSGRATGELFF	TGTGCCAGCAGTGAACTTAGCGGGAGGGCCACCGGGGAGCTGTTTTTT
TRBV19	.	TRBJ2-7	TRBD2	CASSLAGGPQQYF	TGTGCCAGTAGTCTAGCGGGAGGGCCCCAGCAGTACTTC
TRBV7-9	.	TRBJ1-2	.	CASTIIGEGYGYTF	TGTGCCAGCACTATTATCGGGGAGGGCTATGGCTACACCTTC
TRBV6-1	.	TRBJ1-2	.	CASSEGYGYTF	TGTGCCAGCAGTGAAGGGTACGGCTACACCTTC
TRBV6-5	.	TRBJ2-4	.	CASSSPSENIQYF	TGTGCCAGCAGTTCCCCCAGTGAGAACATTCAGTACTTC
TRBV25-1	.	TRBJ2-3	.	CASSEYGDTQYF	TGTGCCAGCAGTGAATATGGAGATACGCAGTATTTT
TRBV6-5	.	TRBJ2-7	.	CASTPTGRSYEQYF	TGTGCCAGCACTCCAACGGGCCGTTCCTACGAGCAGTACTTC
TRBV5-1	once	TRBJ2-3	.	CASSSKANTDTQYF	TGCGCCAGCAGCTCCAAGGCGAACACAGATACGCAGTATTTT
TRBV4-2	.	TRBJ2-6	.	CASSQGPRSSGANVLTF	TGTGCCAGCAGCCAAGGCCCCCGAAGCTCTGGGGCCAACGTCCTGACTTTC
TRBV2	.	TRBJ2-2	.	CASKSENTGELFF	TGTGCCAGCAAGTCAGAGAACACCGGGGAGCTGTTTTTT
TRBV14	.	TRBJ1-4	.	CASSQGIPSNEKLFF	TGTGCCAGCAGCCAGGGCATCCCGTCTAATGAAAAACTGTTTTTT
TRBV6-5	.	TRBJ1-1	.	CASSSQEDTEAFF	TGTGCCAGCAGTTCCCAGGAGGACACTGAAGCTTTCTTT
TRBV6-5	.	TRBJ1-5	TRBD1	CASSSDRGEGQPQHF	TGTGCCAGCAGTTCGGACAGGGGTGAAGGTCAGCCCCAGCATTTT
TRBV28	.	TRBJ2-1	.	CASSSSGQVGFKYNEQFF	TGTGCCAGCAGTTCTAGCGGACAGGTTGGCTTCAAATACAATGAGCAGTTCTTC
TRBV5-1	.	TRBJ1-2	.	CASSLDTPRGGGYTF	TGCGCCAGCAGCTTGGATACGCCGAGGGGGGGTGGCTACACCTTC
TRBV30	few	TRBJ1-6	.	CAWGLENSPLHF	TGTGCCTGGGGACTAGAGAATTCACCCCTCCACTTT
TRBV5-6	.	TRBJ1-2	TRBD1	CASSSGTGRANYGYTF	TGTGCCAGCAGCTCTGGGACAGGGCGAGCTAACTATGGCTACACCTTC
TRBV19	few	TRBJ2-7	TRBD2	CASSIPGGRGYEQYF	TGTGCCAGTAGTATCCCTGGCGGGAGAGGGTACGAGCAGTACTTC
TRBV29-1	.	TRBJ2-3	TRBD2	CSARTSGRGNTQYF	TGCAGCGCGCGGACTAGCGGGAGGGGGAATACGCAGTATTTT
TRBV11-2	.	TRBJ1-2	.	CASSLTDTNYGYTF	TGTGCCAGCAGCTTAACGGATACTAACTATGGCTACACCTTC
TRBV16	.	TRBJ1-5	TRBD1	CASSHKLGRGRKDNQPQHF	TGTGCCAGCAGCCACAAATTGGGCAGGGGGCGCAAGGACAATCAGCCCCAGCATTTT
TRBV12-3/TRBV12-4	.	TRBJ2-3	TRBD2	CASSLTSVDTQYF	TGTGCCAGCAGTTTGACTAGCGTTGATACGCAGTATTTT
TRBV27	.	TRBJ2-7	.	CASKTVRNEQYF	TGTGCCAGCAAAACGGTTCGGAACGAGCAGTACTTC
TRBV7-9	.	TRBJ1-1	TRBD1	CASSSGQMNTEAFF	TGTGCCAGCAGCTCGGGACAGATGAACACTGAAGCTTTCTTT
TRBV3-1/TRBV3-2	few	TRBJ1-1	TRBD1	CASSTDRGGPEAFF	TGTGCCAGCAGCACGGACAGGGGCGGCCCTGAAGCTTTCTTT
TRBV11-2	.	TRBJ1-5	TRBD1	CASSPGTEAYQPQHF	TGTGCCAGCAGCCCTGGGACAGAAGCCTATCAGCCCCAGCATTTT
TRBV11-1	.	TRBJ2-6	.	CASSFGVSGANVLTF	TGTGCCAGCAGTTTCGGGGTCTCTGGGGCCAACGTCCTGACTTTC
TRBV12-3/TRBV12-4	.	TRBJ1-1	.	CASSLWENTEAFF	TGTGCCAGCAGTTTGTGGGAGAACACTGAAGCTTTCTTT
TRBV5-4	.	TRBJ2-7	TRBD1	CASSLTRGLPEQYF	TGTGCCAGCAGCTTGACCAGGGGGCTACCCGAGCAGTACTTC
TRBV11-2	.	TRBJ1-4	.	CASSPAGLSRGEKLFF	TGTGCCAGCAGCCCGGCCGGCCTATCCAGAGGGGAAAAACTGTTTTTT
TRBV19	.	TRBJ1-5	.	CASNERPNSNQPQHF	TGTGCCAGTAATGAAAGGCCAAATAGCAATCAGCCCCAGCATTTT
TRBV5-1	.	TRBJ2-3	.	CASSPHQDTQYF	TGCGCCAGCAGCCCCCATCAAGATACGCAGTATTTT
TRBV3-1/TRBV3-2	.	TRBJ2-5	TRBD2	CASSQLAEETQYF	TGTGCCAGCAGCCAACTAGCGGAAGAGACCCAGTACTTC
TRBV3-1/TRBV3-2	.	TRBJ1-1	.	CASSGGARTEAFF	TGTGCCAGCAGCGGCGGGGCGAGAACTGAAGCTTTCTTT
TRBV4-1	.	TRBJ1-1	.	CASSHLRTDEAFF	TGCGCCAGCAGCCACCTTAGGACAGATGAAGCTTTCTTT
TRBV4-1	.	TRBJ2-2	.	CASSPLPGTNTGELFF	TGCGCCAGCAGCCCCCTGCCTGGGACTAACACCGGGGAGCTGTTTTTT